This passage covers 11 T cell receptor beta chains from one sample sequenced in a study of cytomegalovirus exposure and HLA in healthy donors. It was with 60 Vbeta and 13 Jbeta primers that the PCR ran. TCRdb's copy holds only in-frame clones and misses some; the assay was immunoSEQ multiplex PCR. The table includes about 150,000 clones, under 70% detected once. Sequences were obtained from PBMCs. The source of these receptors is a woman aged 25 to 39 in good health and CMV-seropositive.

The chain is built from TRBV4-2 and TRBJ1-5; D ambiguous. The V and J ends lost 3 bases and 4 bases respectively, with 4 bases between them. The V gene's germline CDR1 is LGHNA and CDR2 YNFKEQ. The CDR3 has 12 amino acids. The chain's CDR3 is CASSHQNQPQHF. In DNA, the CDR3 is TGTGCCAGCAGCCACCAGAATCAGCCCCAGCATTTT.

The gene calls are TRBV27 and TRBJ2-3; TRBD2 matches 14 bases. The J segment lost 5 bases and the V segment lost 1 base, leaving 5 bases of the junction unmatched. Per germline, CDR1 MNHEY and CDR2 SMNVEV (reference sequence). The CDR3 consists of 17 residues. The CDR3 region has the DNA TGTGCCAGCAGTTTATGGGGACTAGCGGGAGTAGTAGATACGCAGTATTTT. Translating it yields CASSLWGLAGVVDTQYF.

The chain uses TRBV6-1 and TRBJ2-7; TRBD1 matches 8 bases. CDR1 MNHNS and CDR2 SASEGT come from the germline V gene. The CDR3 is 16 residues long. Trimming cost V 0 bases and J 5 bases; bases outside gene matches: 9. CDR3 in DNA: TGTGCCAGCAGTGAAGCTGTAGGACAGGGTCTTGACGAGCAGTACTTC. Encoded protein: CASSEAVGQGLDEQYF.

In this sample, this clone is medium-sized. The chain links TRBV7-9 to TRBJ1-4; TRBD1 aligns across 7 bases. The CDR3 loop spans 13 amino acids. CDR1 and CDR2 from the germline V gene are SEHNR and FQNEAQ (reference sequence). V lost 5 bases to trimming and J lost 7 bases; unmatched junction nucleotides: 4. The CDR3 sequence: CASSLGDSEKLFF. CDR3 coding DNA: TGTGCCAGCAGCCTGGGGGACAGTGAAAAACTGTTTTTT.

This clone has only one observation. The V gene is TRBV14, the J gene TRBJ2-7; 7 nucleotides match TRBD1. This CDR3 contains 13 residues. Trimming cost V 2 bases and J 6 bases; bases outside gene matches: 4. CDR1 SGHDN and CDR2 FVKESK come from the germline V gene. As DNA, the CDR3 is TGTGCCAGCAGCCAATGGACAGGAAGCGAGCAGTACTTC. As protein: CASSQWTGSEQYF.

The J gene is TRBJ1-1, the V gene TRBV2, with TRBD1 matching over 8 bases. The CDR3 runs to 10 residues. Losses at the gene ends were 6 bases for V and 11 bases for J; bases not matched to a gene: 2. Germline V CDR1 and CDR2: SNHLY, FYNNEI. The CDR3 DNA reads TGTGCCAGCAGGGGACAGGACGCTTTCTTT. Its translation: CASRGQDAFF.

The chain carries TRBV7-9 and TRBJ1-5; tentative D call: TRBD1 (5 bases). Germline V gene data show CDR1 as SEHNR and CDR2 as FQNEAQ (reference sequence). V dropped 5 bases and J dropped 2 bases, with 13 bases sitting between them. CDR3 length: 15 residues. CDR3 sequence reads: CASSGRDFGNQPQHF. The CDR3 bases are TGTGCCAGCAGCGGCCGGGACTTTGGCAATCAGCCCCAGCATTTT. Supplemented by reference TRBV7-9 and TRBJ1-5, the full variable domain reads DTGVSQNPRHKITKRGQNVTFRCDPISEHNRLYWYRQTLGQGPEFLTYFQNEAQLEKSRLLSDRFSAERPKGSFSTLEIQRTEQGDSAMYLCASSGRDFGNQPQHFGDGTRLSIL.

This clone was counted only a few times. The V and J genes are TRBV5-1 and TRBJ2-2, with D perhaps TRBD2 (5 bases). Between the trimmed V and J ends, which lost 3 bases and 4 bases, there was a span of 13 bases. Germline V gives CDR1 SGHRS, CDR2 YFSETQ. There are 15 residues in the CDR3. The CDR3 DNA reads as TGCGCCAGCAGCTCCCAGAGGACTCCCACCGGGGAGCTGTTTTTT. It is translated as CASSSQRTPTGELFF.

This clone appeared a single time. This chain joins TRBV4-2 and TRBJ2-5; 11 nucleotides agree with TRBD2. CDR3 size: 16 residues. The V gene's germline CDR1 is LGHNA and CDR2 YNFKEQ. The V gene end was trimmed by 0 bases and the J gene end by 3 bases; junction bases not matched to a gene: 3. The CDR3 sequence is CASSQEGSGGEETQYF. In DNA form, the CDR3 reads TGTGCCAGCAGCCAAGAGGGTAGCGGGGGGGAAGAGACCCAGTACTTC.

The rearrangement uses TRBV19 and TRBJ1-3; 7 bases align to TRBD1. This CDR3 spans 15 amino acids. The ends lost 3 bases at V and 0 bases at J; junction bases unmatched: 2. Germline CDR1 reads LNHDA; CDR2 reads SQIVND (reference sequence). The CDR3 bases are TGTGCCAGTAGTATCGACAGGGACTCTGGAAACACCATATATTTT. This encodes CASSIDRDSGNTIYF.

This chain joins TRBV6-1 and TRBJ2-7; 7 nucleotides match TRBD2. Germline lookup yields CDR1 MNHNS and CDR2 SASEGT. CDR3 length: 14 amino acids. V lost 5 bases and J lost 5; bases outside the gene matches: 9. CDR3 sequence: CASSSAGLDDEQYF. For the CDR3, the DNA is TGTGCCAGCAGTTCAGCGGGGCTTGATGACGAGCAGTACTTC.